Reported below is one T cell receptor beta chain. The sample originates from a study of cytomegalovirus exposure and HLA in healthy donors. PCR was performed using 60 Vbeta and 13 Jbeta primers. The protocol was immunoSEQ multiplex PCR, while the TCRdb copy is restricted to in-frame clones and leaves out a portion. The sample lists around 160,000 clones; 60% to 80% were seen once. The TCR sequence derives from a man in his fifties or sixties in good health and CMV-seropositive. Sequenced: PBMCs.

The CDR3 DNA sequence: TGTGCCAGCAGTCCCGGCTGGGAGGGGATGGTGGGCTACACCTTC. It is translated as CASSPGWEGMVGYTF. The genes are TRBV27 and TRBJ1-2; maybe TRBD1 (5 bases). CDR1 MNHEY and CDR2 SMNVEV come from the germline V gene (reference sequence). V lost 5 bases to trimming and J lost 8 bases, with 21 bases between them. The CDR3 is 15 residues long.